The rows below give T cell receptor beta chains drawn from one sample of a study of identical twins. TCRdb independently ran MiXCR on the 5' RACE reads; one entry per CDR3 protein. This table holds approximately 600,000 distinct CDR3 sequences, more than 9% found once. This same sample was also taken into another study, of yellow fever vaccine responses in identical twins.

The sample was PBMCs. All receptors derive from a woman aged 18-29 years in good health. The CDR3 runs from the conserved cysteine through the conserved F or W. Each record gives: J gene, D gene, clone size, V gene, CDR3 DNA, CDR3 protein. D genes are given only for firm matches. Clone size, where shown, is once, few, many, or a class for clones that have expanded.

J: TRBJ2-3
D: TRBD2
size: many
V: TRBV12-3/TRBV12-4
DNA: TGTGCCAGCAGTTTGTCTAGCGGGGGAGCAGATACGCAGTATTTT
CDR3: CASSLSSGGADTQYF

J: TRBJ2-3
D: TRBD1
size: -
V: TRBV28
DNA: TGTGCCAGCAGTTGGGACAGTGCTAGCACAGATACGCAGTATTTT
CDR3: CASSWDSASTDTQYF

J: TRBJ1-2
D: -
size: -
V: TRBV20-1
DNA: TGCAGTGCTCCAGAGCCCTGGACAGCTAACTATGGCTACACCTTC
CDR3: CSAPEPWTANYGYTF

J: TRBJ1-5
D: -
size: -
V: TRBV10-3
DNA: TGTGCCATCAGTGAGACCACTAGGGTAGATCAGCCCCAGCATTTT
CDR3: CAISETTRVDQPQHF

J: TRBJ2-2
D: -
size: -
V: TRBV6-5
DNA: TGTGCCAGCAGTCACGGACAGTCCACCGGGGAGCTGTTTTTT
CDR3: CASSHGQSTGELFF

J: TRBJ2-7
D: -
size: few
V: TRBV5-1
DNA: TGCGCCAGCAGCTTGGGGGGTTCCGGCACCTACGAGCAGTACTTC
CDR3: CASSLGGSGTYEQYF

J: TRBJ2-3
D: -
size: few
V: TRBV7-2
DNA: TGTGCCAGCAGCCCGAATAGAGATACGCAGTATTTT
CDR3: CASSPNRDTQYF

J: TRBJ2-7
D: TRBD2
size: few
V: TRBV3-1
DNA: TGTGCCAGCAGCCATGGCGGACTAGCGGGAGACGAGCAGTACTTC
CDR3: CASSHGGLAGDEQYF

J: TRBJ2-1
D: -
size: many
V: TRBV5-1
DNA: TGCGCCAGCAGTTCTCAGGGCTACAATGAGCAGTTCTTC
CDR3: CASSSQGYNEQFF

J: TRBJ2-5
D: -
size: -
V: TRBV4-3
DNA: TGCGCCAGCAGCCTAAGTAGGGCCTTCGGGGAGACCCAGTACTTC
CDR3: CASSLSRAFGETQYF

J: TRBJ2-3
D: -
size: many
V: TRBV6-2/TRBV6-3
DNA: TGTGCCAGCTGGGACTTTCCCACAGATACGCAGTATTTT
CDR3: CASWDFPTDTQYF

J: TRBJ2-7
D: TRBD2
size: -
V: TRBV3-1
DNA: TGTGCCAGCAGCCGCGGGGGGGACTCCTACGAGCAGTACTTC
CDR3: CASSRGGDSYEQYF

J: TRBJ1-2
D: -
size: few
V: TRBV12-3/TRBV12-4
DNA: TGTGCCAGCAGTTCAGGACCCGGCTACACCTTC
CDR3: CASSSGPGYTF

J: TRBJ2-7
D: -
size: many
V: TRBV10-2
DNA: TGCGCCAGCAGTGAAAACACCCTTGGAATATACGAGCAGTACTTC
CDR3: CASSENTLGIYEQYF

J: TRBJ1-1
D: -
size: -
V: TRBV12-3/TRBV12-4
DNA: TGTGCCAGCAGTTTCCCCTCAGAAGCTTTCTTT
CDR3: CASSFPSEAFF

J: TRBJ2-2
D: -
size: -
V: TRBV10-3
DNA: TGTGCCATTCGAGGCGGCTCGAACACCGGGGAGCTGTTTTTT
CDR3: CAIRGGSNTGELFF

J: TRBJ2-5
D: TRBD2
size: few
V: TRBV12-3/TRBV12-4
DNA: TGTGCCAGCAGTCTACCCGGACTAGCGGGGGGAGAGACCCAGTACTTC
CDR3: CASSLPGLAGGETQYF

J: TRBJ1-3
D: -
size: many
V: TRBV20-1
DNA: TGCAGTGCTAGAGATGGTGCACGAGTGATCAGTGGAAACACCATATATTTT
CDR3: CSARDGARVISGNTIYF

J: TRBJ2-2
D: -
size: -
V: TRBV29-1
DNA: TGCAGCGATGAGGGGGGGGAGCTGTTTTTT
CDR3: CSDEGGELFF

J: TRBJ1-1
D: TRBD1
size: -
V: TRBV12-3/TRBV12-4
DNA: TGTGCCAGCAGTCCCCGGGACAGGCCAACCGACGAAGCTTTCTTT
CDR3: CASSPRDRPTDEAFF

J: TRBJ2-2
D: -
size: few
V: TRBV12-3/TRBV12-4
DNA: TGTGCCAGCAGTTTAAGAGTGTATGGGTACGGGGAGCTGTTTTTT
CDR3: CASSLRVYGYGELFF

J: TRBJ2-1
D: TRBD2
size: few
V: TRBV6-1
DNA: TGTGCCAGCAACGGGAGGCAAAACAATGAGCAGTTCTTC
CDR3: CASNGRQNNEQFF

J: TRBJ1-4
D: -
size: many
V: TRBV5-1
DNA: TGCGCCAGCAGCTTGGGACAGAACCGGGGAGCTAATGAAAAACTGTTTTTT
CDR3: CASSLGQNRGANEKLFF

J: TRBJ1-6
D: -
size: -
V: TRBV18
DNA: TGTGCCAGCTCACCAGGGGGGAATAATTCACCCCTCCACTTT
CDR3: CASSPGGNNSPLHF

J: TRBJ2-3
D: -
size: -
V: TRBV3-1
DNA: TGTGCCAGCAGCCGACTAGTCAGTGCCCGCACAGATACGCAGTATTTT
CDR3: CASSRLVSARTDTQYF

J: TRBJ2-5
D: -
size: few
V: TRBV11-2
DNA: TGTGCCAGCAGCGCCCGCATGACAGACACCCAAGAGACCCAGTACTTC
CDR3: CASSARMTDTQETQYF

J: TRBJ2-7
D: -
size: many
V: TRBV27
DNA: TGTGCCAGCAGTTTATCAGGGACGGGAAAGTGGTACTTC
CDR3: CASSLSGTGKWYF

J: TRBJ2-7
D: TRBD1
size: many
V: TRBV28
DNA: TGTGCCAGCACCGAGACAGGGGGCAGTTCCTACGAGCAGTACTTC
CDR3: CASTETGGSSYEQYF

J: TRBJ2-6
D: -
size: few
V: TRBV12-3/TRBV12-4
DNA: TGTGCCAGCAGCTCCCCGGGCTCTGGGGCCAACGTCCTGACTTTC
CDR3: CASSSPGSGANVLTF

J: TRBJ2-3
D: TRBD1
size: -
V: TRBV10-3
DNA: TGTGCCAGGTCGACAGGGGCCACAGATACGCAGTATTTT
CDR3: CARSTGATDTQYF

J: TRBJ1-6
D: -
size: -
V: TRBV20-1
DNA: TGCAGTGCTAGGACAGGTTGGGGCTCCTATAATTCACCCCTCCACTTT
CDR3: CSARTGWGSYNSPLHF

J: TRBJ2-2
D: TRBD2
size: -
V: TRBV2
DNA: TGTGCCAGCAGTCCGCGAGCGGGGGCCCCCGGGGAGCTGTTTTTT
CDR3: CASSPRAGAPGELFF

J: TRBJ2-7
D: TRBD2
size: many
V: TRBV7-3
DNA: TGTGCCAGCAGCTTAACGCCTAGCGGGGGATCCTACGAGCAGTACTTC
CDR3: CASSLTPSGGSYEQYF

J: TRBJ1-6
D: -
size: -
V: TRBV20-1
DNA: TGCAGTGCTAAGGACAGCCTCTCCTATAATTCACCCCTCCACTTT
CDR3: CSAKDSLSYNSPLHF

J: TRBJ1-1
D: -
size: many
V: TRBV6-2/TRBV6-3
DNA: TGTGCCACCAAATGGGGGAACACTGAAGCTTTCTTT
CDR3: CATKWGNTEAFF

J: TRBJ2-2
D: TRBD2
size: many
V: TRBV29-1
DNA: TGCAGCGTTGAAGGGACTAGAGTGGGCGGGGAGCTGTTTTTT
CDR3: CSVEGTRVGGELFF

J: TRBJ2-1
D: TRBD2
size: many
V: TRBV6-2/TRBV6-3
DNA: TGTGCCAGCAGCTTCGGGACTAGCGGGGGACCGAGCTCCTACAATGAGCAGTTCTTC
CDR3: CASSFGTSGGPSSYNEQFF

J: TRBJ1-1
D: TRBD1
size: few
V: TRBV27
DNA: TGTGCCAGCAGTAGGAAAGGGGACAGCATGAACACTGAAGCTTTCTTT
CDR3: CASSRKGDSMNTEAFF

J: TRBJ2-1
D: TRBD2
size: few
V: TRBV6-2/TRBV6-3
DNA: TGTGCCAGCTCCATAGCGGGAGGGCCCTCCTTATACAATGAGCAGTTCTTC
CDR3: CASSIAGGPSLYNEQFF

J: TRBJ2-7
D: -
size: few
V: TRBV24-1
DNA: TGTGCCACCAGTGAAGGGGGAGGCGAGCAGTACTTC
CDR3: CATSEGGGEQYF

J: TRBJ2-3
D: TRBD1
size: many
V: TRBV5-1
DNA: TGCGCCAGCAGCAGGGGACAGCTTACGGGAGATACGCAGTATTTT
CDR3: CASSRGQLTGDTQYF

J: TRBJ2-7
D: -
size: few
V: TRBV20-1
DNA: TGCAGTGTTAAATCAGGGAGCGAGCAGTACTTC
CDR3: CSVKSGSEQYF

J: TRBJ2-3
D: TRBD1
size: -
V: TRBV29-1
DNA: TGCAGCGTTGGCGGGACAGGGTCCGTAGATACGCAGTATTTT
CDR3: CSVGGTGSVDTQYF